This note documents a single T cell receptor (beta chain) sequence. This specimen comes from a study of shared clonotypes between healthy human individuals. Study-level background: The study used three CD4 naive, three CD4 memory, two CD8 naive and one CD8 memory plate per donor.

Germline V gene data show CDR1 as LNHNV and CDR2 as YYDKDF (reference sequence). The CDR3 extends over 15 amino acids. Trimming cost V 3 bases and J 4 bases, with 16 bases left between them. Method: immunoSEQ multiplex PCR; TCRdb's copy keeps in-frame clones and lacks some. The sample records approximately 1,500,000 clones, about 96% being singletons. Sequencing was performed on naive CD4+ T cells sorted from blood. Indicated subset: CD45RA+ positively selected. This receptor was obtained from a man between 25 and 39 years old in good health. The chain recombines TRBV15 with TRBJ2-7, with D tentatively TRBD2 (5 bases). CDR3 region: CATSSRREWEYEQYF. CDR3 in DNA: TGTGCCACCAGCAGCAGAAGGGAGTGGGAGTACGAGCAGTACTTC.